Sequencing of this TCR beta chain was carried out in a study of shared clonotypes between healthy human individuals. Looking at the study overall: The study used three CD4 naive, three CD4 memory, two CD8 naive and one CD8 memory plate per donor.

Naive CD8 isolation took CD45RO-negative cells positively selected for CCR7 and excluded terminally differentiated effector memory CD45RA+ cells. Findings of the study overall: In the sorted subsets, rarefaction showed sequencing was incomplete despite large depth. Generation probabilities were higher for clonotypes shared across all four sorted-subset donors than for unshared ones. A generally larger estimated richness was seen in naive subsets than in memory subsets.

V lost 7 bases and J lost 1, with 14 bases in between. The CDR3 contains 13 residues. Germline V gene sequence: CDR1 SQVTM, CDR2 ANQGSEA. Method: immunoSEQ multiplex PCR; TCRdb's copy keeps in-frame clones and lacks some. The table shows about 2 million clones, with roughly 95% occurring only once. The table lists this clone with a count of one. Its target is not known. Sequencing used naive CD8+ T cells sorted from blood. The genes are TRBV29-1 and TRBJ2-7; D gene uncertain. The receptor was isolated from a man aged 18 to 30 in good health. CDR3 in DNA: TGCAGCGCCTTCCCTATGGGGTCCTACGAGCAGTACTTC. Protein: CSAFPMGSYEQYF.